The rows below give T cell receptor beta chains drawn from one sample of a study of blood T cell repertoires in COVID-19. Generated by immunoSEQ multiplex PCR, the TCRdb table keeps only in-frame clones and is missing some. This repertoire shows 200,000 to 250,000 clones, 86% found once; its top ten account for 5.5% to 6.5%. Sequenced input: peripheral blood. These receptors came from a woman of 80 years or more with COVID-19, enrolled during active disease. Both conserved end residues are part of each CDR3. The order of the fields is clone size, V gene, D gene, J gene, CDR3 DNA, CDR3 protein. The D gene is left open where the match is weak. For some rows the clone size is stated as once, few or many, or as a class when expanded; others skip it.

clone_size: NA
v_call: TRBV6-5
d_call: NA
j_call: TRBJ1-3
cdr3_nt: TGTGCCAGCAGTTACGGCGGAAACACCATATATTTT
cdr3_aa: CASSYGGNTIYF

clone_size: few
v_call: TRBV18
d_call: NA
j_call: TRBJ1-3
cdr3_nt: TGTGCCAGCTCACCACCGGGGGACATTCCTGGAAACACCATATATTTT
cdr3_aa: CASSPPGDIPGNTIYF

clone_size: NA
v_call: TRBV19
d_call: NA
j_call: TRBJ2-4
cdr3_nt: TGTGCCAGTCGGCAGGGGAACATTCAGTACTTC
cdr3_aa: CASRQGNIQYF

clone_size: NA
v_call: TRBV19
d_call: TRBD1
j_call: TRBJ1-5
cdr3_nt: TGTGCCAGTAGTAGTCCACCCGGGACAGGGCCCAATCAGCCCCAGCATTTT
cdr3_aa: CASSSPPGTGPNQPQHF

clone_size: NA
v_call: TRBV12-3/TRBV12-4
d_call: TRBD1
j_call: TRBJ1-2
cdr3_nt: TGTGCCAGCAGTTCCAGGGGGCAGGATGGCTACACCTTC
cdr3_aa: CASSSRGQDGYTF

clone_size: NA
v_call: TRBV7-8
d_call: TRBD1
j_call: TRBJ1-6
cdr3_nt: TGTGCCAGCAGCTTAAGTGACAGGGACACTTCACCCCTCCACTTT
cdr3_aa: CASSLSDRDTSPLHF

clone_size: NA
v_call: TRBV11-2
d_call: NA
j_call: TRBJ1-6
cdr3_nt: TGTGCCAGCAGCTCCGACTTAGTTAATTCACCCCTCCACTTT
cdr3_aa: CASSSDLVNSPLHF

clone_size: NA
v_call: TRBV24-1
d_call: NA
j_call: TRBJ1-4
cdr3_nt: TGTGCCACCAGTGACTCCTCAAGGACTTATAATGAAAAACTGTTTTTT
cdr3_aa: CATSDSSRTYNEKLFF

clone_size: few
v_call: TRBV6-1
d_call: NA
j_call: TRBJ1-2
cdr3_nt: TGTGCCAGCAGTGATAAAGGGGCCGGGAACTATGGCTACACCTTC
cdr3_aa: CASSDKGAGNYGYTF

clone_size: NA
v_call: TRBV30
d_call: NA
j_call: TRBJ1-1
cdr3_nt: TGTGCCTGGAGTGTAAGAGGGGGCACTGAAGCTTTCTTT
cdr3_aa: CAWSVRGGTEAFF

clone_size: NA
v_call: TRBV3-1/TRBV3-2
d_call: NA
j_call: TRBJ1-1
cdr3_nt: TGTGCCAGCAGCCTCCGAACCCAGGGTAAGGGCACTGAAGCTTTCTTT
cdr3_aa: CASSLRTQGKGTEAFF

clone_size: NA
v_call: TRBV7-8
d_call: NA
j_call: TRBJ1-4
cdr3_nt: TGTGCCAGCAGCTTGGCCCCACAGGGCCTAAGTGAAAAACTGTTTTTT
cdr3_aa: CASSLAPQGLSEKLFF

clone_size: NA
v_call: TRBV7-8
d_call: TRBD1
j_call: TRBJ1-3
cdr3_nt: TGTGCCAGCAGCTTCCGTACAGGGGGATCGACTGGAAACACCATATATTTT
cdr3_aa: CASSFRTGGSTGNTIYF

clone_size: NA
v_call: TRBV5-1
d_call: NA
j_call: TRBJ1-4
cdr3_nt: TGCGCCAGCAGCTTCAACAGGGAAGGAAAACTGTTTTTT
cdr3_aa: CASSFNREGKLFF

clone_size: NA
v_call: TRBV7-9
d_call: NA
j_call: TRBJ1-4
cdr3_nt: TGTGCCAGCAGCTCCTCGACTAATGAAAAACTGTTTTTT
cdr3_aa: CASSSSTNEKLFF

clone_size: NA
v_call: TRBV3-1/TRBV3-2
d_call: TRBD1
j_call: TRBJ1-1
cdr3_nt: TGTGCCAGCAGCCTTTTGGGACAGGATACTGAAGCTTTCTTT
cdr3_aa: CASSLLGQDTEAFF

clone_size: NA
v_call: TRBV11-2
d_call: TRBD2
j_call: TRBJ2-1
cdr3_nt: TGTGCCAGCAGCTCGATAGCGGGGATCAACAATGAGCAGTTCTTC
cdr3_aa: CASSSIAGINNEQFF

clone_size: NA
v_call: TRBV7-2
d_call: NA
j_call: TRBJ2-3
cdr3_nt: TGTGCCAGCAGCTTGGAACTAGCCCTGAGGGGAGATACGCAGTATTTT
cdr3_aa: CASSLELALRGDTQYF

clone_size: NA
v_call: TRBV7-8
d_call: TRBD2
j_call: TRBJ2-3
cdr3_nt: TGTGCCAGCAGCCAAGCGGGGGGGCCCCCAGATACGCAGTATTTT
cdr3_aa: CASSQAGGPPDTQYF

clone_size: NA
v_call: TRBV19
d_call: NA
j_call: TRBJ1-5
cdr3_nt: TGTGCCAGTAGTCGGGCAGGGGGCAATCAGCCCCAGCATTTT
cdr3_aa: CASSRAGGNQPQHF

clone_size: NA
v_call: TRBV4-2
d_call: TRBD1
j_call: TRBJ2-7
cdr3_nt: TGTGCCAGCAGCCCCACCCCCGGGACAGTGAGATACGAGCAGTACTTC
cdr3_aa: CASSPTPGTVRYEQYF

clone_size: NA
v_call: TRBV6-6
d_call: TRBD1
j_call: TRBJ1-1
cdr3_nt: TGTGCCAGCAGCCGGGGGACAGGGGGGGCGAACACTGAAGCTTTCTTT
cdr3_aa: CASSRGTGGANTEAFF

clone_size: NA
v_call: TRBV12-2
d_call: NA
j_call: TRBJ1-4
cdr3_nt: TGTGCAAGTCGCCCCTCAGGGGCCGGGGAAAAACTGTTTTTT
cdr3_aa: CASRPSGAGEKLFF

clone_size: NA
v_call: TRBV4-2
d_call: TRBD2
j_call: TRBJ2-1
cdr3_nt: TGTGCCAGCAGCCAAGCACTAGCGCCCAACGACAATGAGCAGTTCTTC
cdr3_aa: CASSQALAPNDNEQFF

clone_size: NA
v_call: TRBV5-1
d_call: TRBD1
j_call: TRBJ1-1
cdr3_nt: TGCGCCAGCAGCCGAGGACAGGGGGTGGGGGAAGCTTTCTTT
cdr3_aa: CASSRGQGVGEAFF

clone_size: NA
v_call: TRBV5-4
d_call: TRBD1
j_call: TRBJ1-4
cdr3_nt: TGTGCCAGCAGTCCGACAGGGCCTAATGAAAAACTGTTTTTT
cdr3_aa: CASSPTGPNEKLFF

clone_size: NA
v_call: TRBV5-4
d_call: NA
j_call: TRBJ1-2
cdr3_nt: TGTGCCAGCAGCGCAAGTCGAGCCCGCTCCCATGGCTACACCTTC
cdr3_aa: CASSASRARSHGYTF

clone_size: NA
v_call: TRBV10-3
d_call: NA
j_call: TRBJ1-1
cdr3_nt: TGTGCCATCAGTGCACAGATGAACACTGAAGCTTTCTTT
cdr3_aa: CAISAQMNTEAFF

clone_size: NA
v_call: TRBV5-1
d_call: NA
j_call: TRBJ1-1
cdr3_nt: TGCGCCAGCAGCTTGGATGGCAGGGGTACTGAAGCTTTCTTT
cdr3_aa: CASSLDGRGTEAFF

clone_size: NA
v_call: TRBV28
d_call: NA
j_call: TRBJ1-2
cdr3_nt: TGTGCCAGCAGACCTGCGGGGGCCCCTGATGGCTACACCTTC
cdr3_aa: CASRPAGAPDGYTF

clone_size: NA
v_call: TRBV10-3
d_call: NA
j_call: TRBJ1-3
cdr3_nt: TGTGCCATCACCGGACAGTTGGGCTCTGGAAACACCATATATTTT
cdr3_aa: CAITGQLGSGNTIYF

clone_size: NA
v_call: TRBV5-1
d_call: TRBD2
j_call: TRBJ2-7
cdr3_nt: TGCGCCAGCAGCTTTGTAGCGGGGGAGACCTACGAGCAGTACTTC
cdr3_aa: CASSFVAGETYEQYF

clone_size: NA
v_call: TRBV15
d_call: TRBD2
j_call: TRBJ2-1
cdr3_nt: TGTGCCACCAGCAGAGACGGACTAGCGGGGGCCAGCTCCTACAATGAGCAGTTCTTC
cdr3_aa: CATSRDGLAGASSYNEQFF

clone_size: NA
v_call: TRBV30
d_call: NA
j_call: TRBJ2-7
cdr3_nt: TGTGCCTGGACAGGCGACACCTACGAGCAGTACTTC
cdr3_aa: CAWTGDTYEQYF

clone_size: NA
v_call: TRBV6-4
d_call: NA
j_call: TRBJ1-6
cdr3_nt: TGTGCCAGCAGTGACACACCCCGGGCACCCCTCCACTTT
cdr3_aa: CASSDTPRAPLHF

clone_size: NA
v_call: TRBV28
d_call: TRBD1
j_call: TRBJ2-2
cdr3_nt: TGTGCCAGTAACTCCGGGACAGCGAACACCGGGGAGCTGTTTTTT
cdr3_aa: CASNSGTANTGELFF

clone_size: NA
v_call: TRBV7-2
d_call: NA
j_call: TRBJ2-6
cdr3_nt: TGTGCCAGCAGCTTAGCGGTCCGGGTCTCTGGGGCCAACGTCCTGACTTTC
cdr3_aa: CASSLAVRVSGANVLTF

clone_size: NA
v_call: TRBV6-5
d_call: TRBD1
j_call: TRBJ2-3
cdr3_nt: TGTGCCAGCATTGGACAGGGCAAAGATACGCAGTATTTT
cdr3_aa: CASIGQGKDTQYF

clone_size: NA
v_call: TRBV11-3
d_call: TRBD2
j_call: TRBJ2-7
cdr3_nt: TGTGCCAGCAGTCGCAGCGGGGGGTCCGAGCAGTACTTC
cdr3_aa: CASSRSGGSEQYF

clone_size: NA
v_call: TRBV11-3
d_call: NA
j_call: TRBJ1-1
cdr3_nt: TGTGCCAGCAGCCCCAGGGGCTCAGACTTCACTGAAGCTTTCTTT
cdr3_aa: CASSPRGSDFTEAFF

clone_size: NA
v_call: TRBV11-1
d_call: NA
j_call: TRBJ2-1
cdr3_nt: TGTGCCAGCAGCTTAGAACAGGGCTCCTACAATGAGCAGTTCTTC
cdr3_aa: CASSLEQGSYNEQFF